Listed below are T cell receptor beta chains from one sample, sequenced in a study of CD8 T cells in ankylosing spondylitis. MiXCR, run by TCRdb on the 5' RACE reads, gives a single entry per CDR3 protein. The sample consists of a few hundred thousand distinct CDR3 sequences, approximately 10% of them appearing once. Sequences were obtained from blood, either unsorted or a sorted T cell fraction (not recorded which). These receptors were taken from a female donor with ankylosing spondylitis or in good health (not recorded which). The CDR3 runs from the conserved cysteine through the conserved F or W. A D gene is named only where the DNA matches it firmly. Clone size appears in some rows only: once, few, many, or a class for an expanded clone.

j_gene | abundance | v_gene | d_gene | CDR3aa | CDR3nt
TRBJ1-5 | many | TRBV7-2 | . | CASSLGGEQPQHF | TGTGCCAGCAGCTTAGGCGGCGAGCAGCCCCAGCATTTT
TRBJ1-3 | many | TRBV12-3/TRBV12-4 | TRBD1 | CASTRGGTGLHTIYF | TGTGCCAGCACCCGTGGGGGGACAGGGCTCCACACCATATATTTT
TRBJ2-1 | many | TRBV20-1 | . | CSAWNEQFF | TGCAGTGCTTGGAATGAGCAGTTCTTC
TRBJ2-1 | many | TRBV29-1 | . | CSLRVYNEQFF | TGCAGCCTCAGGGTCTACAATGAGCAGTTCTTC
TRBJ2-7 | . | TRBV28 | TRBD2 | CASSLSLAATYEQYF | TGTGCCAGCAGTTTATCACTAGCGGCAACCTACGAGCAGTACTTC
TRBJ1-4 | few | TRBV25-1 | . | CASSERRGRRFEKLFF | TGTGCCAGCAGTGAGCGGAGGGGACGGCGTTTTGAAAAACTGTTTTTT
TRBJ2-1 | . | TRBV3-1 | TRBD1 | CASSPRTGVYNEQFF | TGTGCCAGCAGCCCACGGACAGGGGTATACAATGAGCAGTTCTTC
TRBJ2-7 | many | TRBV3-1 | TRBD2 | CASSPGLDYEQYF | TGTGCCAGCAGCCCCGGACTAGACTACGAGCAGTACTTC
TRBJ2-5 | few | TRBV5-1 | . | CASSVPGVETQYF | TGCGCCAGCAGCGTTCCTGGGGTTGAGACCCAGTACTTC
TRBJ1-1 | . | TRBV28 | . | CASSEGGRGAFF | TGTGCCAGCAGTGAGGGGGGGCGAGGTGCTTTCTTT
TRBJ2-3 | few | TRBV5-1 | . | CASGSSGTDTQYF | TGCGCCAGCGGCTCGAGCGGCACAGATACGCAGTATTTT
TRBJ2-1 | many | TRBV10-3 | TRBD2 | CAISRGGGVYNEQFF | TGTGCCATCAGTCGGGGGGGAGGCGTGTACAATGAGCAGTTCTTC
TRBJ2-1 | few | TRBV28 | TRBD1 | CASSLLGTGRVNEQFF | TGTGCCAGCAGTTTATTGGGGACAGGGAGGGTAAATGAGCAGTTCTTC
TRBJ2-2 | few | TRBV12-3/TRBV12-4 | TRBD2 | CASSLGLAGFTGELFF | TGTGCCAGCAGTTTAGGGCTAGCGGGATTCACCGGGGAGCTGTTTTTT
TRBJ2-1 | few | TRBV12-3/TRBV12-4 | . | CASSPIYNEQFF | TGTGCCAGCAGCCCGATCTACAATGAGCAGTTCTTC
TRBJ2-3 | many | TRBV28 | TRBD2 | CASTPLGLAADTQYF | TGTGCCAGCACTCCCCTGGGACTAGCGGCAGATACGCAGTATTTT
TRBJ2-5 | . | TRBV7-2 | . | CASFVGETQYF | TGTGCCAGCTTCGTGGGGGAGACCCAGTACTTC
TRBJ1-1 | many | TRBV12-3/TRBV12-4 | TRBD1 | CASSAPRGQGTEAFF | TGTGCCAGCAGTGCACCTCGGGGACAGGGGACTGAAGCTTTCTTT
TRBJ2-1 | many | TRBV20-1 | . | CSASSPASLSEQFF | TGCAGTGCTAGCTCCCCTGCTAGCCTCAGTGAGCAGTTCTTC
TRBJ2-5 | many | TRBV7-6 | . | CASSDDAETQYF | TGTGCCAGCAGCGACGATGCGGAGACCCAGTACTTC
TRBJ2-1 | many | TRBV29-1 | TRBD2 | CSVVISGRIGNEQFF | TGCAGCGTTGTGATTAGCGGGAGAATAGGGAATGAGCAGTTCTTC
TRBJ2-4 | few | TRBV7-7 | . | CASSLSVMDIQYF | TGTGCCAGCAGTCTCAGCGTCATGGACATTCAGTACTTC
TRBJ2-7 | . | TRBV10-2 | . | CASTSRGATEQYF | TGCGCCAGCACCTCGAGGGGGGCAACCGAGCAGTACTTC
TRBJ1-1 | many | TRBV6-1 | . | CASISDMNTEAFF | TGTGCCAGCATATCCGACATGAACACTGAAGCTTTCTTT
TRBJ2-5 | . | TRBV20-1 | . | CSAAGTHQETQYF | TGCAGTGCTGCCGGGACGCACCAAGAGACCCAGTACTTC
TRBJ2-7 | . | TRBV23-1 | . | CASSPPCRDNLEQYF | TGCGCCAGCAGTCCCCCCTGCAGGGATAACCTCGAGCAGTACTTC
TRBJ2-7 | many | TRBV15 | . | CATSREGSSLEQYF | TGTGCCACCAGCAGAGAGGGTTCCTCTCTCGAGCAGTACTTC
TRBJ1-1 | many | TRBV20-1 | . | CSASLSPLNTEAFF | TGCAGTGCTAGCTTGAGTCCTTTGAACACTGAAGCTTTCTTT